The next 26 T cell receptor beta chains were all read from a single sample in a study of blood T cell repertoires in COVID-19. Method: immunoSEQ multiplex PCR; TCRdb's copy keeps in-frame clones and lacks some. The sample has around 150,000 clones; over 70% are singletons. Sequencing was performed on PBMCs or T cells enriched from blood (not recorded which). These receptors all come from a man between 65 and 79 years old who had been exposed to COVID-19.

This chain links TRBV18 with TRBJ1-1; 7 positions match TRBD1. In germline, CDR1 is KGHSH, CDR2 LQKENI. The ends lost 1 base at V and 5 bases at J; junction bases unmatched: 4. The CDR3 is made up of 14 amino acids. The CDR3 here is CASSPQGGRTEAFF. For the CDR3, the DNA is TGTGCCAGCTCACCACAAGGGGGCAGAACTGAAGCTTTCTTT.

The genes are TRBV6-6 and TRBJ1-5; 8 nucleotides align to TRBD1. The CDR3 extends over 17 amino acids. Trimming took 5 bases from V and 0 from J; bases not matched to a gene: 9. Germline V CDR1 and CDR2: MNHNY, SVGAGI (reference sequence). The CDR3 region is CASSPQGAGYSNQPQHF. The CDR3 nucleotides are TGTGCCAGCAGTCCCCAGGGGGCAGGTTATAGCAATCAGCCCCAGCATTTT.

The chain joins TRBV4-1 to TRBJ1-2, with 8 bases identical to TRBD1. The CDR3 runs 15 residues. Germline CDR1 and CDR2: MGHRA and YSYEKL. V was pared by 1 base and J by 2 bases, with 3 bases of the junction left unmatched. CDR3 residues: CASSQGTGRNYGYTF. CDR3 bases: TGCGCCAGCAGCCAAGGGACAGGGCGGAACTATGGCTACACCTTC.

The gene calls are TRBV19 and TRBJ2-1; 13 bases line up with TRBD2. CDR1 and CDR2 from the germline V gene are LNHDA and SQIVND (reference sequence). This CDR3 comprises 15 residues. Trimming took 5 bases from V and 7 from J; bases not matched to a gene: 5. The CDR3 region is CASSVTSGRRNEQFF. CDR3 in DNA: TGTGCCAGTAGTGTGACTAGCGGGAGGAGGAATGAGCAGTTCTTC.

This chain uses TRBV5-6 with TRBJ1-2; 11 bases align to TRBD1. This CDR3 has 15 amino acids. Looked up from germline, CDR1 is SGHDT and CDR2 is YYEEEE. J gave up 5 bases and V 3 bases, and 6 bases lay outside the gene matches. This chain's CDR3 is CASSWIGQGAYGYTF. CDR3 in DNA: TGTGCCAGCAGCTGGATCGGACAGGGGGCATATGGCTACACCTTC. The entire variable domain, with the rest obtained from reference TRBV5-6 and TRBJ1-2, is as follows: DAGVTQSPTHLIKTRGQQVTLRCSPKSGHDTVSWYQQALGQGPQFIFQYYEEEERQRGNFPDRFSGHQFPNYSSELNVNALLLGDSALYLCASSWIGQGAYGYTFGSGTRLTVV.

This sequence joins TRBV6-5 and TRBJ1-4; maybe TRBD1 (5 bases). There are 13 residues in the CDR3. CDR1 is MNHEY and CDR2 is SVGAGI in the germline V gene. CDR3 sequence reads: CLVRVKANEKLFF. The CDR3 nucleotides read TGTCTCGTCAGGGTTAAGGCTAATGAAAAACTGTTTTTT.

V is TRBV5-1 and J is TRBJ2-7, with a tentative D call TRBD1 (5 bases). The germline V gene encodes CDR1 SGHRS and CDR2 YFSETQ. The CDR3 contains 14 residues. V was trimmed by 4 bases and J by 2 bases, leaving 13 bases between them. For the CDR3, the DNA is TGCGCCAGCAGCGATGGACACTCACCCTACGAGCAGTACTTC. Protein product: CASSDGHSPYEQYF. Full variable domain (outside the CDR3, taken from reference TRBV5-1 and TRBJ2-7): KAGVTQTPRYLIKTRGQQVTLSCSPISGHRSVSWYQQTPGQGLQFLFEYFSETQRNKGNFPGRFSGRQFSNSRSEMNVSTLELGDSALYLCASSDGHSPYEQYFGPGTRLTVT.

V is TRBV13 and J is TRBJ1-6; D is possibly TRBD1 (5 bases). Looked up from germline, CDR1 is PRHDT and CDR2 is FYEKMQ (reference sequence). Trimming removed 4 bases from V and 11 bases from J, with 12 bases in between. There are 13 residues in the CDR3. CDR3 residues: CASSSRQRTPLHF. As DNA, the CDR3 is TGTGCCAGCAGCTCGAGACAGAGGACACCCCTCCACTTT.

In its sample, this clone was seen once. The rearrangement joins TRBV6-2 or TRBV6-3 to TRBJ2-5; 7 nucleotides agree with TRBD1. V shed 2 bases, J shed 4 bases, and the junction held 7 bases outside the gene matches. Per the germline V gene, CDR1 is MNHEY and CDR2 is SVGEGT. The CDR3 is made up of 15 amino acids. CDR3 protein: CASSYLDRVGETQYF. The CDR3 DNA is TGTGCCAGCAGTTACCTAGACAGGGTCGGAGAGACCCAGTACTTC.

CDR3 bases: TGTGCCAGCAGCCAACTGAACACCGGGGAGCTGTTTTTT. Translation gives CASSQLNTGELFF. The gene calls are TRBV3-1 (or the pseudogene TRBV3-2) and TRBJ2-2, with D uncertain. Trimming removed 2 bases at V and 1 base at J, with 2 bases between. Germline V gene sequence: CDR1 LGHDT, CDR2 YNNKEL (reference sequence). CDR3 size: 13 residues.

The V call is TRBV10-3, the J call TRBJ2-3, with a possible D match to TRBD2 (6 bases). The V gene lost 6 bases and the J gene lost 0 bases, with 10 bases spanning the gap. The CDR3 covers 14 residues. Germline-derived CDR1 and CDR2 are ENHRY and SYGVKD. CDR3 protein: CAISRGTSTDTQYF. The DNA of the CDR3 is TGTGCCATCAGCCGGGGGACCAGCACAGATACGCAGTATTTT.

The rearrangement uses TRBV9 and TRBJ2-3; TRBD2 matches 9 bases. The V gene end was trimmed by 4 bases and the J gene end by 2 bases; junction bases not matched to a gene: 8. The V gene's germline CDR1 is SGDLS and CDR2 YYNGEE. The CDR3 runs to 16 residues. The CDR3 coding sequence is TGTGCCAGCAGCCCAGGACTAGCGAGGGCCACAGATACGCAGTATTTT. This encodes CASSPGLARATDTQYF.

The rearrangement joins TRBV6-5 to TRBJ2-7, with 10 positions matching TRBD1. CDR3 length: 13 amino acids. The trim removed 6 bases at V and 9 bases at J, leaving 8 bases unmatched. The germline V gene has CDR1 MNHEY and CDR2 SVGAGI. Written as DNA, the CDR3 is TGTGCCAGCAGACGGGACAGGGGTCGTGTGCAGTACTTC. It translates to CASRRDRGRVQYF.

The chain employs TRBV3-1 (or the pseudogene TRBV3-2) and TRBJ1-4; D uncertain. The germline V gene encodes CDR1 LGHDT and CDR2 YNNKEL (reference sequence). This CDR3 region has 13 residues. V shed 4 bases and J shed 5 bases, with 8 bases lying between them. In nucleotides, the CDR3 is TGTGCCAGCAGCCGAGGTCCCAATGAAAAACTGTTTTTT. Translating it yields CASSRGPNEKLFF.

The rearrangement links TRBV2 to TRBJ2-5; TRBD1 is a possible D gene (5 bases). V shed 4 bases and J shed 0 bases, with 6 bases lying between them. This CDR3 spans 13 amino acids. Germline CDR1 is SNHLY and CDR2 is FYNNEI. In DNA, the CDR3 is TGTGCCAGCAGTGCAGGGAACCAAGAGACCCAGTACTTC. This encodes CASSAGNQETQYF. The variable domain in full, with the rest retrieved from reference TRBV2 and TRBJ2-5, is EPEVTQTPSHQVTQMGQEVILRCVPISNHLYFYWYRQILGQKVEFLVSFYNNEISEKSEIFDDQFSVERPDGSNFTLKIRSTKLEDSAMYFCASSAGNQETQYFGPGTRLLVL.

This rearrangement joins TRBV25-1 to TRBJ1-2, with D perhaps TRBD1 (6 bases). V lost 4 bases, J lost 10 bases, and 13 bases lay in between. Germline V gives CDR1 MGHDK, CDR2 SYGVNS. The CDR3 runs to 12 residues. CDR3 sequence (DNA): TGTGCCAGCAGTGGATATTCAGGGGTCTACACCTTC. Residues: CASSGYSGVYTF.

This chain connects TRBV28 to TRBJ2-7; 10 bases match TRBD1. The CDR3 runs 15 residues. Germline-derived CDR1 and CDR2 are MDHEN and SYDVKM. Trimming at V came to 1 base and at J to 6 bases, leaving 6 bases not matched to a gene. CDR3 DNA: TGTGCCAGCAGTTTATTAGACAGGGGGCCAGGCGAGCAGTACTTC. It encodes CASSLLDRGPGEQYF.

This chain connects TRBV6-5 to TRBJ1-4, with TRBD1 matching over 7 bases. The CDR3 runs to 14 residues. J gave up 7 bases and V 2 bases, and 4 bases lay outside the gene matches. The germline V gene encodes CDR1 MNHEY and CDR2 SVGAGI. CDR3 protein: CASSYRTGSEKLFF. CDR3 coding DNA: TGTGCCAGCAGTTACCGGACAGGATCTGAAAAACTGTTTTTT.

The chain links TRBV5-1 to TRBJ2-1; 14 bases agree with TRBD2. With 3 bases clipped from V and 8 bases from J, the junction kept 7 bases outside the gene matches. This CDR3 is built from 16 residues. CDR1 and CDR2 (germline): SGHRS, YFSETQ. The CDR3 DNA is TGCGCCAGCAGCTCCGGGACTAGCGGGAGAAGCTATGAGCAGTTCTTC. It is translated as CASSSGTSGRSYEQFF.

The gene calls are TRBV5-4 and TRBJ2-3, with 8 bases that match TRBD1. The germline V gene has CDR1 SGHNT and CDR2 YYREEE (reference sequence). There are 15 residues in the CDR3. V lost 4 bases to trimming and J lost 3 bases; unmatched junction nucleotides: 7. The CDR3 spells CASSPGTGRTDTQYF. DNA of the CDR3: TGTGCCAGCAGCCCGGGGACAGGTAGAACAGATACGCAGTATTTT. Variable domain in full (rest from reference TRBV5-4 and TRBJ2-3): ETGVTQSPTHLIKTRGQQVTLRCSSQSGHNTVSWYQQALGQGPQFIFQYYREEENGRGNFPPRFSGLQFPNYSSELNVNALELDDSALYLCASSPGTGRTDTQYFGPGTRLTVL.

The chain uses TRBV5-1 and TRBJ2-3; D remains unclear. Trimming removed 6 bases at V and 6 bases at J, with 14 bases between. The germline V gene encodes CDR1 SGHRS and CDR2 YFSETQ. The CDR3 has 13 residues. This CDR3 is CASTLGNGDTQYF. CDR3 coding DNA: TGCGCCAGCACCTTAGGAAACGGGGATACGCAGTATTTT.

The rearrangement joins TRBV28 to TRBJ2-3, with TRBD2 matching 11 bases. The CDR3 has 17 amino acids. Trimming cost V 3 bases and J 4 bases; bases outside gene matches: 9. Germline V gene sequence: CDR1 MDHEN, CDR2 SYDVKM. CDR3 coding DNA: TGTGCCAGCAGTTTTAGCGGGAGGGCCCTATTTGCAGATACGCAGTATTTT. Amino acids: CASSFSGRALFADTQYF.

The chain employs TRBV10-1 and TRBJ2-7; the D gene is possibly TRBD2 (5 bases). The CDR3 runs 13 residues. Trimming removed 2 bases from V and 8 bases from J, with 13 bases in between. The germline V gene encodes CDR1 WNHNN and CDR2 SYGVQD (reference sequence). The CDR3 loop is CASSEGLIGKQYF. Here the CDR3 DNA reads TGCGCCAGCAGTGAGGGGTTAATCGGGAAGCAGTACTTC.

The CDR3, as DNA: TGTGCCAGCGGTCCTCCGGGACGGGGACTAGCGGGAGCCCTAGAGCAGTTCTTC. This encodes CASGPPGRGLAGALEQFF. The chain recombines TRBV18 with TRBJ2-1; TRBD2 agrees at 14 bases. J gave up 10 bases and V 8 bases, and 19 bases lay outside the gene matches. Per the germline V gene, CDR1 is KGHSH and CDR2 is LQKENI. This CDR3 has 18 residues.

Points on this clone: As the CDR3 is not closed by the conserved phenylalanine or tryptophan, this likely results from a read error. The DNA is omitted, as the CDR3 cannot be located on it reliably, and the CDR3 follows TCRdb's listing. The chain links TRBV21-1 to TRBJ1-2. TRBV21-1 is a recognized pseudogene. The CDR3 sequence runs 15 residues, both termini included. This CDR3 is CASSDPPGFKLWLHL.

This chain joins TRBV12-5 and TRBJ2-7, with a weak D call TRBD1 (6 bases). Per germline, CDR1 LGHNT and CDR2 FRNRAP. This CDR3 has 14 residues. V dropped 3 bases and J dropped 5 bases, with 14 bases sitting between them. The CDR3 spells CASGFSDRNHEQYF. The CDR3, as DNA: TGTGCTAGTGGTTTCAGTGACAGGAACCACGAGCAGTACTTC.